The 18 T cell receptor beta chains presented below share a single source sample, sequenced in a study of a mutant IDH1 vaccine in newly diagnosed glioma. These receptors are not linked to any known antigen. Described time point: week 11, during vaccination. The study gave 300 ug of mutant IDH1 20-mer peptide per vaccine dose, with topical imiquimod. Sequencing was performed with immunoSEQ multiplex PCR; in TCRdb, only in-frame clones are kept and a portion is missing. The sample has around 120,000 clones; roughly 77% are singletons. Sequencing used PBMCs, obtained from a glioma patient whose treatment included an IDH1 peptide vaccine. All receptors derive from a middle-aged man with glioma.

At least ten counts were recorded for this clone. The rearrangement joins TRBV7-2 to TRBJ1-2; 9 nucleotides agree with TRBD1. Unmatched junction bases numbered 7, after V lost 5 bases and J lost 0 bases. Germline values: CDR1 SGHTA, CDR2 FQGNSA. The CDR3 runs 16 residues. The CDR3 spells CASSVIRTGANYGYTF. The CDR3 DNA sequence: TGTGCCAGCAGCGTAATAAGGACAGGGGCTAACTATGGCTACACCTTC.

The chain joins TRBV6-1 to TRBJ1-1; TRBD1 matches 7 bases. V was pared by 2 bases and J by 2 bases, with 5 bases of the junction left unmatched. Germline V gene data show CDR1 as MNHNS and CDR2 as SASEGT. The CDR3 covers 15 residues. The CDR3 is CASSERGQTNTEAFF. In DNA form, the CDR3 reads TGTGCCAGCAGTGAACGGGGACAGACAAACACTGAAGCTTTCTTT.

The rearrangement links TRBV19 to TRBJ2-5; D is undetermined. The V and J ends lost 2 bases and 1 base respectively, with 8 bases between them. The CDR3 covers 14 residues. Per germline, CDR1 LNHDA and CDR2 SQIVND (reference sequence). The CDR3 loop reads CASSIWGFQETQYF. The CDR3 DNA follows: TGTGCCAGTAGTATATGGGGTTTCCAAGAGACCCAGTACTTC.

J is TRBJ1-1 and V is TRBV10-2, with D maybe TRBD1 (5 bases). Trimming cost V 4 bases and J 0 bases, with 6 bases left between them. There are 13 residues in the CDR3. Looked up from germline, CDR1 is WSHSY and CDR2 is SAAADI. The CDR3 protein is CASSAGMNTEAFF. As DNA, the CDR3 is TGCGCCAGCAGTGCAGGGATGAACACTGAAGCTTTCTTT.

The chain employs TRBV4-3 and TRBJ2-1; D perhaps matches TRBD1 (5 bases). Germline CDR1 and CDR2: LGHNA and YSLEER. The V and J ends lost 0 bases and 2 bases respectively, with 8 bases between them. The CDR3 covers 15 residues. The CDR3, as DNA: TGCGCCAGCAGCCAAGATCAGGGTACCTACAATGAGCAGTTCTTC. Encoded protein: CASSQDQGTYNEQFF.

The chain joins TRBV30 to TRBJ2-2, with D perhaps assigned TRBD1 or TRBD2 (6 bases each). The V end was cut by 0 bases, the J end by 1 base, with 9 bases between. Germline V CDR1 and CDR2: GTSNPN, SVGIG (reference sequence). The CDR3 is 15 residues long. DNA of the CDR3: TGTGCCTGGAGTGTTGGGGGGCTGAACACCGGGGAGCTGTTTTTT. It encodes CAWSVGGLNTGELFF.

The chain links TRBV19 to TRBJ1-5, with TRBD1 as a possible D gene (5 bases). Germline V gene lookup returns CDR1 LNHDA and CDR2 SQIVND (reference sequence). Trimming took 8 bases from V and 0 from J, leaving 20 bases between them. The CDR3 spans 17 residues. CDR3 sequence reads: CASARPGQRASNQPQHF. The CDR3 nucleotides read TGTGCCAGTGCCAGACCGGGGCAAAGGGCTAGCAATCAGCCCCAGCATTTT.

V is TRBV19 and J is TRBJ1-4; D remains ambiguous. The germline V gene has CDR1 LNHDA and CDR2 SQIVND (reference sequence). The CDR3 is 16 residues long. Trimming stripped 1 base from V and 6 bases from J, with 15 bases between. The CDR3 DNA reads TGTGCCAGTAGTATAGGCGGAGGGAGGAGGTATGAAAAACTGTTTTTT. This sequence encodes CASSIGGGRRYEKLFF.

The chain links TRBV4-2 to TRBJ1-3; D call uncertain. Looked up from germline, CDR1 is LGHNA and CDR2 is YNFKEQ. V lost 2 bases to trimming and J lost 7 bases, with 9 bases between them. The CDR3 loop spans 13 amino acids. The CDR3 nucleotides read TGTGCCAGCAGCCAATCAGTGATCAACACCATATATTTT. Its protein is CASSQSVINTIYF.

The rearrangement uses TRBV30 and TRBJ2-3; TRBD2 is a possible D gene (6 bases). This CDR3 has 15 amino acids. Trimming took off 0 bases at V and 1 base at J, with 11 bases between the two ends. Germline CDR1 is GTSNPN and CDR2 is SVGIG (reference sequence). The CDR3 region is CAWSVSLARTDTQYF. CDR3 DNA sequence: TGTGCCTGGAGTGTATCTCTAGCGCGCACAGATACGCAGTATTTT.

This clone came up a few times. The chain uses TRBV28 and TRBJ1-2; no reliable D call. V was trimmed by 7 bases and J by 8 bases, leaving 8 bases between them. The CDR3 length is 10 residues. Per germline, CDR1 MDHEN and CDR2 SYDVKM. The CDR3 here is CASNREGYTF. In DNA form, the CDR3 reads TGTGCCAGCAACCGGGAAGGCTACACCTTC.

The J gene is TRBJ1-2, the V gene TRBV28, with 10 bases identical to TRBD1. Germline CDR1 is MDHEN and CDR2 is SYDVKM. V shed 8 bases and J 8 bases; nucleotides not matched to a gene: 11. The CDR3 contains 14 residues. The CDR3 coding sequence is TGTGCCAGCTTTTGGGGGACAGGGGTTACGGGCTACACCTTC. Amino acid sequence: CASFWGTGVTGYTF.

The V call is TRBV28, the J call TRBJ1-5; 9 bases are a match to TRBD1. Trimming took 10 bases from V and 5 from J; bases not matched to a gene: 12. This CDR3 region has 15 residues. The germline V gene encodes CDR1 MDHEN and CDR2 SYDVKM. CDR3: CATQGRTGAYQPQHF. Here the CDR3 DNA reads TGTGCCACTCAGGGCAGGACAGGGGCTTATCAGCCCCAGCATTTT.

The V call is TRBV27, the J call TRBJ2-7, with D hard to call. This CDR3 region has 15 residues. Trimming pared 0 bases from V and 6 bases from J, leaving 15 bases between. Looked up from germline, CDR1 is MNHEY and CDR2 is SMNVEV (reference sequence). Written as DNA, the CDR3 is TGTGCCAGCAGTTTATCGACTCTCCCGACCAGCGAGCAGTACTTC. As protein: CASSLSTLPTSEQYF.

The rearrangement joins TRBV7-9 to TRBJ1-4; TRBD1 aligns across 8 bases. CDR3 length equals 15 residues. V shed 5 bases, J shed 5 bases, and the junction held 7 bases outside the gene matches. Looked up from germline, CDR1 is SEHNR and CDR2 is FQNEAQ (reference sequence). CDR3 sequence reads: CASSASGQGNEKLFF. The CDR3 bases are TGTGCCAGCAGCGCGAGCGGACAGGGAAATGAAAAACTGTTTTTT.

J is TRBJ2-7 and V is TRBV5-4; 7 bases are a match to TRBD1. This CDR3 has 14 residues. Germline CDR1 SGHNT, CDR2 YYREEE (reference sequence). With V trimmed by 3 bases and J by 3 bases, 6 bases remained unmatched. CDR3 nucleotides: TGTGCCAGCAGCTCGAGGGGGCCCAGCTACGAGCAGTACTTC. This sequence encodes CASSSRGPSYEQYF. Using reference TRBV5-4 and TRBJ2-7 for the parts outside the CDR3, the full variable domain is ETGVTQSPTHLIKTRGQQVTLRCSSQSGHNTVSWYQQALGQGPQFIFQYYREEENGRGNFPPRFSGLQFPNYSSELNVNALELDDSALYLCASSSRGPSYEQYFGPGTRLTVT.

This clone was seen once. The genes are TRBV14 and TRBJ1-2, with unresolved D. The ends were cut back, 0 bases at V and 4 bases at J, with 12 bases in the middle. Germline V gives CDR1 SGHDN, CDR2 FVKESK. The CDR3 runs 15 residues. The CDR3 sequence: CASSQELTLLYGYTF. DNA of the CDR3: TGTGCCAGCAGCCAAGAATTAACGTTACTCTATGGCTACACCTTC.

The V call is TRBV29-1, the J call TRBJ2-7; 14 nucleotides align to TRBD2. From germline, CDR1 is SQVTM and CDR2 ANQGSEA. The CDR3 contains 15 residues. The J segment lost 6 bases and the V segment lost 6 bases, leaving 10 bases of the junction unmatched. CDR3 residues: CSVPRLAGGPGEQYF. In DNA form, the CDR3 reads TGCAGCGTCCCCCGACTAGCGGGAGGGCCGGGCGAGCAGTACTTC.